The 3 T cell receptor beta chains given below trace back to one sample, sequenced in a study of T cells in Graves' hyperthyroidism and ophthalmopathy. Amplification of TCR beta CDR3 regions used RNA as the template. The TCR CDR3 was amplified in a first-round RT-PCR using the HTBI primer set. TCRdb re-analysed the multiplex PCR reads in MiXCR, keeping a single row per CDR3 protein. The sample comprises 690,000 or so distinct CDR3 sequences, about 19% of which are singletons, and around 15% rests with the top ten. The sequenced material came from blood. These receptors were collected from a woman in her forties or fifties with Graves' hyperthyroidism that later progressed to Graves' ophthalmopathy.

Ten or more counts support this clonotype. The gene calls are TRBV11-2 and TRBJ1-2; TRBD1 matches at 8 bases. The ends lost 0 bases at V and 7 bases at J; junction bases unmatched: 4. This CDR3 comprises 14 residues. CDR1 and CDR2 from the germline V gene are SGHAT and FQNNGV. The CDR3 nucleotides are TGTGCCAGCAGCTTAGAACGGACAGGGCCTGGCTACACCTTC. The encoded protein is CASSLERTGPGYTF.

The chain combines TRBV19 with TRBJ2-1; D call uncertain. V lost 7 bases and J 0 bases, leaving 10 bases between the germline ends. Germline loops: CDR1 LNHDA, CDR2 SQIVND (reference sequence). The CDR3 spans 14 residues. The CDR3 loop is CASKSLSSYNEQFF. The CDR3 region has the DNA TGTGCCAGTAAGTCGCTGAGCTCCTACAATGAGCAGTTCTTC.

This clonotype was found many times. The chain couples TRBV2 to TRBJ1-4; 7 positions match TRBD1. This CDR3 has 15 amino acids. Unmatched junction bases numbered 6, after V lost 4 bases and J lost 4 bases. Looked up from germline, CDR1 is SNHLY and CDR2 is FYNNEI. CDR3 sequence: CASSGGTALNEKLFF. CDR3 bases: TGTGCCAGCAGTGGGGGGACAGCTCTTAATGAAAAACTGTTTTTT.